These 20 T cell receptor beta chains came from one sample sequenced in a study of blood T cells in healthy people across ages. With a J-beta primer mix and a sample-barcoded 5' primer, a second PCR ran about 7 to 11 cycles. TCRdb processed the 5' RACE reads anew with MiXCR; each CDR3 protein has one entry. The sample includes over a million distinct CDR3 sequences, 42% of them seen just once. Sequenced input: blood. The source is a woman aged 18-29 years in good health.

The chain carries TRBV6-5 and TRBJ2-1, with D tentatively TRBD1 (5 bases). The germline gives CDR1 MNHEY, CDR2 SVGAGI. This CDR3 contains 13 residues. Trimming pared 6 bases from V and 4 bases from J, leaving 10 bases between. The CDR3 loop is CASRSDRYNEQFF. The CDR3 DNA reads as TGTGCCAGCAGGTCCGACAGATACAATGAGCAGTTCTTC.

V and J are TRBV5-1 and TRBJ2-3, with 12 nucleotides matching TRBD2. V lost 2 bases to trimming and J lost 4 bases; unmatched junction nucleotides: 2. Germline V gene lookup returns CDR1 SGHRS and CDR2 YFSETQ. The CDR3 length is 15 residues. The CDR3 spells CASSFRTSGADTQYF. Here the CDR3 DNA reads TGCGCCAGCAGCTTTCGGACTAGCGGGGCAGATACGCAGTATTTT.

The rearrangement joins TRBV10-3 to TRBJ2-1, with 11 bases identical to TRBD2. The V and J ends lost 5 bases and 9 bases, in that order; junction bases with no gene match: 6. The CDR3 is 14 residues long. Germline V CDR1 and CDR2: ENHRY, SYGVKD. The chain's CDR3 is CAISLAGGPIEQFF. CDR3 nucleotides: TGTGCCATCAGTTTAGCGGGGGGGCCCATTGAGCAGTTCTTC.

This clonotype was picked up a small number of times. As DNA, the CDR3 is TGCAGCGCCTCGGATCTCTCTCTTTATGGCTACACCTTC. Translation: CSASDLSLYGYTF. The gene calls are TRBV29-1 and TRBJ1-2; D unclear. The V gene's germline CDR1 is SQVTM and CDR2 ANQGSEA. CDR3 size: 13 residues. The V end lost 7 bases, the J end lost 5 bases, and 17 bases lay between the germline ends.

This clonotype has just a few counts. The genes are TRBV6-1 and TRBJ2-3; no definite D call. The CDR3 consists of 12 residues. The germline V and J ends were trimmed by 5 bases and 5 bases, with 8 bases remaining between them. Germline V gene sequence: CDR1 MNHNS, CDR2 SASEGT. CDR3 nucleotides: TGTGCCAGCAGTTATAATAAAGATACGCAGTATTTT. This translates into CASSYNKDTQYF.

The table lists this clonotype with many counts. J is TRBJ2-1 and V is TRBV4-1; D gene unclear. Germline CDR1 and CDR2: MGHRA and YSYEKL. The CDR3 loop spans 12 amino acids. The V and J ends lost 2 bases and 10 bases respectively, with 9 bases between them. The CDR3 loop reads CASSQQVEEQFF. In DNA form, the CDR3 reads TGCGCCAGCAGCCAACAGGTAGAGGAGCAGTTCTTC.

In DNA, the CDR3 is TGTGCCAGCAGCTTATCGCAGGGGTTCCGGTACGAGCAGTACTTC. Translated: CASSLSQGFRYEQYF. The rearrangement uses TRBV7-9 and TRBJ2-7; a possible D gene is TRBD1 (6 bases). Per the germline V gene, CDR1 is SEHNR and CDR2 is FQNEAQ (reference sequence). The CDR3 consists of 15 residues. The V gene lost 2 bases and the J gene lost 4 bases, with 15 bases spanning the gap.

Here the CDR3 reads CSASTGATDTQYF. The CDR3 DNA reads TGCAGTGCCTCGACAGGGGCGACAGATACGCAGTATTTT. The rearrangement joins TRBV20-1 to TRBJ2-3, with TRBD1 identical over 8 bases. The CDR3 has 13 amino acids. J gave up 3 bases and V 6 bases, and 5 bases lay outside the gene matches. From germline, CDR1 is DFQATT and CDR2 SNEGSKA (reference sequence).

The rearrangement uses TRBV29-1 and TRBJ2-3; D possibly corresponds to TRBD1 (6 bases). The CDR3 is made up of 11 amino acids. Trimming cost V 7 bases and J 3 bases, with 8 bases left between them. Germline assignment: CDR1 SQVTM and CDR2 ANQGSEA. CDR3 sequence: CSGTVTDTQYF. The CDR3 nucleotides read TGCAGCGGGACAGTAACAGATACGCAGTATTTT.

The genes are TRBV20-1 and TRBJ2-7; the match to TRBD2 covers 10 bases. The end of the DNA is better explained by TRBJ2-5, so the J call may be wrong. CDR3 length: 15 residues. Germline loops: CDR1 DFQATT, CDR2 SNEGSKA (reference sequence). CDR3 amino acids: CSAHSLAGGRETQYF. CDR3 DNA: TGCAGTGCTCATAGCTTAGCGGGGGGCCGAGAGACCCAGTACTTC.

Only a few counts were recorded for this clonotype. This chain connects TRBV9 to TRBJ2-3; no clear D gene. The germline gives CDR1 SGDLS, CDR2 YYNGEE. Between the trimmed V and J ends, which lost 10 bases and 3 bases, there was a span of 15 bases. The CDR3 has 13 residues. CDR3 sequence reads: CARHRAETDTQYF. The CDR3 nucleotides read TGTGCCCGACACCGGGCCGAAACAGATACGCAGTATTTT.

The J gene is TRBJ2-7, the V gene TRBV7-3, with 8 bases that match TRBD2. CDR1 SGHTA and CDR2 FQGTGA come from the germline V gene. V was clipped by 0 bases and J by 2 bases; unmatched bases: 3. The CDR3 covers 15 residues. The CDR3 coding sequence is TGTGCCAGCAGCTTAACTAGCGGGGTCGCCTACGAGCAGTACTTC. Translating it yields CASSLTSGVAYEQYF.

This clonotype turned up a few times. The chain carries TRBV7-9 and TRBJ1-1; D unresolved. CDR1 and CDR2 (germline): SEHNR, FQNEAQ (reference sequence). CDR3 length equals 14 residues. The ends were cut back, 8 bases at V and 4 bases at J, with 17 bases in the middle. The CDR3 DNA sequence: TGTGCCAGCGTAGGAACTAGATGGGGCACTGAAGCTTTCTTT. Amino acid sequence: CASVGTRWGTEAFF.

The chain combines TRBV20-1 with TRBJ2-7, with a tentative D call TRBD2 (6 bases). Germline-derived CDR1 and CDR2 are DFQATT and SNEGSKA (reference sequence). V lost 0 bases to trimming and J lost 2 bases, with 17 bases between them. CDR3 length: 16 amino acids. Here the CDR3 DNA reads TGCAGTGCTAGAGATAGTGGAGCTAGCGTCACCTACGAGCAGTACTTC. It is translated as CSARDSGASVTYEQYF.

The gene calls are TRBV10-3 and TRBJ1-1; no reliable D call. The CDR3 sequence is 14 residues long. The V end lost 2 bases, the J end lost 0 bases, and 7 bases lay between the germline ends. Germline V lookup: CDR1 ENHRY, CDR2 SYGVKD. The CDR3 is CAISEPHMNTEAFF. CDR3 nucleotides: TGTGCCATCAGTGAGCCCCACATGAACACTGAAGCTTTCTTT.

CDR3 nucleotides: TGTGCCAGCAGCCAAGGTCCATCGCCGGCAGGACTCACCGGGGAGCTGTTTTTT. Amino acid sequence: CASSQGPSPAGLTGELFF. The gene calls are TRBV4-2 and TRBJ2-2, with D possibly matching TRBD2 (5 bases). Germline-derived CDR1 and CDR2 are LGHNA and YNFKEQ. The CDR3 contains 18 residues. Trimming took 1 base from V and 4 from J, leaving 19 bases between them.

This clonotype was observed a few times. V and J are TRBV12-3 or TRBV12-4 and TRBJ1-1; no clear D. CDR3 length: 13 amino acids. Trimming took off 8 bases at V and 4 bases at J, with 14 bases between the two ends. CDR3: CASLIFDGTEAFF. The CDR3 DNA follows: TGTGCCAGCCTCATTTTTGATGGCACTGAAGCTTTCTTT.

CDR3: CAISAGAGNTIYF. The DNA for the CDR3 is TGTGCCATCAGTGCAGGGGCTGGAAACACCATATATTTT. This chain joins TRBV10-3 and TRBJ1-3; D is perhaps TRBD1 (6 bases). The CDR3 spans 13 residues. Per the germline V gene, CDR1 is ENHRY and CDR2 is SYGVKD. Trimming shortened V by 4 bases and J by 2 bases, and 6 bases separated the two germline ends.

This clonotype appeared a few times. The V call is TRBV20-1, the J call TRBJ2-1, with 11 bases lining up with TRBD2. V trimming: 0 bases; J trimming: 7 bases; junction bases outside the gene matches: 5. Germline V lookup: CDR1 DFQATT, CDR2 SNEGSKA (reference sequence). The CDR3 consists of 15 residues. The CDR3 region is CSARDRGLAANEQFF. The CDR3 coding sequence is TGCAGTGCTAGAGATCGGGGACTAGCGGCTAATGAGCAGTTCTTC.

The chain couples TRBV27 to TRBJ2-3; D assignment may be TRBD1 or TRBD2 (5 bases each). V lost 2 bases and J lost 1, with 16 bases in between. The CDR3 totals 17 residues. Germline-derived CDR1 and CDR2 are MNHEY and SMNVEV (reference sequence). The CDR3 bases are TGTGCCAGCAGTTTAGGAGAGACGGTGGGGGGCACAGATACGCAGTATTTT. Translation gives CASSLGETVGGTDTQYF.